Following are 25 T cell receptor beta chains from one sample sequenced in a study of identical twins. TCRdb reprocessed the 5' RACE reads via MiXCR and lists one record per CDR3 protein. The sample carries some 230,000 distinct CDR3 sequences, 6.5% to 8% recorded once. These data were likewise used in another study, on T cells expressing NK-cell markers.

The sequenced material came from CD8+ T cells sorted from blood. The source is a young woman in good health.

The chain employs TRBV6-2 or TRBV6-3 and TRBJ2-7; D not resolved. Germline V gene sequence: CDR1 MNHEY, CDR2 SVGEGT. This CDR3 is built from 12 residues. Trimming pared 8 bases from V and 7 bases from J, leaving 15 bases between. CDR3 DNA: TGTGCCAGCCGGGCGGACGTTCGGGAGCAGTACTTC. Translating it yields CASRADVREQYF.

This clonotype was detected ten times or more. V is TRBV6-5 and J is TRBJ1-5; D uncertain. V lost 0 bases and J 6 bases, leaving 6 bases between the germline ends. This CDR3 is built from 13 residues. Germline V gene sequence: CDR1 MNHEY, CDR2 SVGAGI. CDR3 sequence (DNA): TGTGCCAGCAGTTACTCGTGGAGTCAGCCCCAGCATTTT. Translated, it gives CASSYSWSQPQHF.

The chain uses TRBV6-5 and TRBJ1-2, with D perhaps matching TRBD1 (5 bases). The CDR3 totals 13 residues. With 2 bases removed from V and 8 bases from J, the gap between germline ends came to 12 bases. Per germline, CDR1 MNHEY and CDR2 SVGAGI. CDR3 sequence: CASSYGQGLGYTF. For the CDR3, the DNA is TGTGCCAGCAGTTACGGCCAGGGTCTCGGCTACACCTTC.

This clonotype was counted at least ten times. The genes are TRBV7-9 and TRBJ2-7, with 11 bases matching TRBD1. The CDR3 has 15 residues. J gave up 2 bases and V 4 bases, and 4 bases lay outside the gene matches. Germline CDR1 reads SEHNR; CDR2 reads FQNEAQ (reference sequence). CDR3 region: CASSSPGQGAYEQYF. CDR3 in DNA: TGTGCCAGCAGCTCTCCGGGACAGGGGGCCTACGAGCAGTACTTC.

This clonotype was observed many times. The J gene is TRBJ1-1, the V gene TRBV5-1, with D tentatively TRBD1 (5 bases). The CDR3 is 15 residues long. Trimming removed 5 bases at V and 0 bases at J, with 14 bases between. The germline CDR1 and CDR2 sequences are SGHRS and YFSETQ. Here the CDR3 reads CASRAPGPLNTEAFF. CDR3 nucleotide sequence: TGCGCCAGCAGGGCCCCGGGACCGCTGAACACTGAAGCTTTCTTT.

This clonotype was observed many times. This rearrangement joins TRBV7-9 to TRBJ2-7, with 8 bases identical to TRBD1. The CDR3 has 15 residues. Germline CDR1 and CDR2: SEHNR and FQNEAQ (reference sequence). V lost 5 bases and J lost 1; bases outside the gene matches: 7. CDR3 sequence (DNA): TGTGCCAGCAGCCCCACCCGGGACAGGTCCTACGAGCAGTACTTC. Translated: CASSPTRDRSYEQYF.

The chain carries TRBV7-9 and TRBJ1-1, with unresolved D. The CDR3 totals 16 residues. The germline gives CDR1 SEHNR, CDR2 FQNEAQ (reference sequence). Deletions cut 5 bases from V and 5 bases from J, with 21 bases between. This chain's CDR3 is CASSVEVLAIRTEAFF. The CDR3 region has the DNA TGTGCCAGCAGCGTAGAAGTCCTGGCCATTAGGACTGAAGCTTTCTTT.

This clonotype came up many times. V usage is TRBV20-1 and J usage is TRBJ1-1; TRBD1 agrees at 9 bases. V lost 6 bases and J lost 4; bases outside the gene matches: 9. The germline V gene encodes CDR1 DFQATT and CDR2 SNEGSKA (reference sequence). The CDR3 covers 14 residues. The CDR3 loop reads CSASYGTGSTEAFF. DNA for the CDR3: TGCAGTGCCTCATACGGGACAGGGTCCACTGAAGCTTTCTTT.

This clonotype was picked up one time. This sequence may be a read error, since a much larger clone differs from it by one base. The chain couples TRBV12-3 or TRBV12-4 to TRBJ2-6; TRBD1 is a possible D gene (5 bases). The CDR3 is made up of 13 amino acids. The CDR3 DNA reads as TGTGCCAGCAGCTTCTCTGGGGCCAACATCCTGACTTTC. It codes for CASSFSGANILTF.

This chain joins TRBV3-1 and TRBJ2-7; maybe TRBD1 (6 bases). CDR1 is LGHDT and CDR2 is YNNKEL in the germline V gene (reference sequence). CDR3 size: 16 residues. V was trimmed by 4 bases and J by 3 bases, leaving 19 bases between them. Here the CDR3 DNA reads TGTGCCAGCAGCCCATCTTGGGGGCCGGGCCGCTACGAGCAGTACTTC. Amino acids: CASSPSWGPGRYEQYF.

The chain employs TRBV7-9 and TRBJ2-3; D possibly uses TRBD1 or TRBD2 (5 bases each). The CDR3 length is 14 residues. V was pared by 7 bases and J by 5 bases, with 16 bases between. Germline CDR1 reads SEHNR; CDR2 reads FQNEAQ (reference sequence). DNA of the CDR3: TGTGCCAGCACCCCTGGGGGTGGCCGAGATACGCAGTATTTT. Translation gives CASTPGGGRDTQYF.

The chain combines TRBV29-1 with TRBJ2-5, with 11 bases matching TRBD2. The CDR3 sequence is 14 residues long. With 3 bases clipped from V and 3 bases from J, the junction kept 3 bases outside the gene matches. Per the germline V gene, CDR1 is SQVTM and CDR2 is ANQGSEA. The chain's CDR3 is CSVDGTSGEETQYF. In DNA, the CDR3 is TGCAGCGTTGATGGGACTAGCGGAGAAGAGACCCAGTACTTC.

The table lists this clonotype with many counts. This chain connects TRBV6-2 or TRBV6-3 to TRBJ2-1, with D uncertain. CDR1 is MNHEY and CDR2 is SVGEGT in the germline V gene. Trimming stripped 2 bases from V and 8 bases from J, with 7 bases between. This CDR3 is built from 12 residues. The CDR3 is CASSYVVDEQFF. The CDR3 nucleotides read TGTGCCAGCAGTTACGTAGTAGATGAGCAGTTCTTC.

This clonotype has at least ten counts. The rearrangement uses TRBV12-3 or TRBV12-4 and TRBJ1-1, with D uncertain. The germline V and J ends were trimmed by 6 bases and 4 bases, with 15 bases remaining between them. There are 14 residues in the CDR3. CDR3 sequence: CASSHPARRTEAFF. CDR3 nucleotides: TGTGCCAGCAGCCACCCCGCGAGGCGCACTGAAGCTTTCTTT.

The rearrangement links TRBV5-1 to TRBJ2-1; 7 nucleotides agree with TRBD2. The junction had 8 bases not matched to a gene; V was cut back by 1 base and J by 4 bases. The CDR3 is made up of 16 amino acids. CDR1 is SGHRS and CDR2 is YFSETQ in the germline V gene. The DNA of the CDR3 is TGCGCCAGCAGCTTGACTAGCGCAGAATATTACAATGAGCAGTTCTTC. Translating it yields CASSLTSAEYYNEQFF.

This clonotype was observed many times. The chain carries TRBV7-9 and TRBJ2-7; TRBD2 agrees at 8 bases. The V gene's germline CDR1 is SEHNR and CDR2 FQNEAQ (reference sequence). The CDR3 spans 16 residues. V gave up 2 bases and J gave up 3 bases; unmatched junction bases: 9. The CDR3 here is CASSLLAGGPYYEQYF. CDR3 nucleotide sequence: TGTGCCAGCAGCTTATTGGCGGGGGGACCTTACTACGAGCAGTACTTC.

The V call is TRBV2, the J call TRBJ2-1; a possible D gene is TRBD2 (6 bases). The V and J ends lost 5 bases and 4 bases respectively, with 15 bases between them. Germline CDR1 is SNHLY and CDR2 is FYNNEI. This CDR3 is 15 amino acids long. CDR3 bases: TGTGCCAGCAGTATTGAGCGGGCCGCTTACAATGAGCAGTTCTTC. Translation: CASSIERAAYNEQFF.

The V and J genes are TRBV10-2 and TRBJ2-5, with D tentatively TRBD2 (6 bases). Germline V lookup: CDR1 WSHSY, CDR2 SAAADI. Between the trimmed V and J ends, which lost 4 bases and 0 bases, there was a span of 9 bases. The CDR3 loop spans 14 amino acids. DNA for the CDR3: TGCGCCAGCAGTGCTAGCGTAAACCAAGAGACCCAGTACTTC. It translates to CASSASVNQETQYF.

This clonotype was observed at least ten times. CDR3: CASRLDRYPEKLFF. For the CDR3, the DNA is TGTGCCAGCAGACTTGACAGGTACCCGGAAAAACTGTTTTTT. The chain uses TRBV12-3 or TRBV12-4 and TRBJ1-4; D possibly corresponds to TRBD1 (6 bases). The CDR3 sequence is 14 residues long. Trimming took off 6 bases at V and 8 bases at J, with 16 bases between the two ends.

This clonotype has a handful of counts. The V gene is TRBV6-5, the J gene TRBJ2-7; 7 nucleotides align to TRBD2. The V and J ends lost 0 bases and 5 bases, in that order; junction bases with no gene match: 7. Germline V lookup: CDR1 MNHEY, CDR2 SVGAGI. The CDR3 extends over 15 amino acids. As DNA, the CDR3 is TGTGCCAGCAGTTACTCGTTGGAGGGGAGGGACGAGCAGTACTTC. Its translation is CASSYSLEGRDEQYF.

This clonotype has at least ten counts. J is TRBJ2-1 and V is TRBV29-1; 7 bases align to TRBD2. Trimming at V came to 5 bases and at J to 6 bases, leaving 10 bases not matched to a gene. CDR1 is SQVTM and CDR2 is ANQGSEA in the germline V gene. The CDR3 has 14 residues. The CDR3: CSVPEGLAANEQFF. DNA of the CDR3: TGCAGCGTTCCCGAAGGCCTAGCGGCCAATGAGCAGTTCTTC.

J is TRBJ2-4 and V is TRBV6-6; no clear D gene. There are 12 residues in the CDR3. Per germline, CDR1 MNHNY and CDR2 SVGAGI (reference sequence). V was cut by 2 bases and J by 8 bases, with 7 bases left in between. In DNA, the CDR3 is TGTGCCAGCAGTTACGGGTTGGACATTCAGTACTTC. It encodes CASSYGLDIQYF.

This clonotype was recorded a few times. J is TRBJ2-7 and V is TRBV7-2; 9 bases match TRBD1. The CDR3 runs 13 residues. Germline V CDR1 and CDR2: SGHTA, FQGNSA. The V gene end was trimmed by 2 bases and the J gene end by 7 bases; junction bases not matched to a gene: 3. CDR3 nucleotides: TGTGCCAGCAGCTTAACAGGGGGCCAAGAGCAGTACTTC. Amino acids: CASSLTGGQEQYF.

With respect to this clonotype: Possible read error: a much larger clone is one base away. This chain links TRBV12-3 or TRBV12-4 with TRBJ2-5; D not certain. V lost 4 bases, J lost 2 bases, and 11 bases lay in between. This CDR3 has 14 residues. The CDR3 DNA reads TGTGCCAGCAGTTACACGACGCCGCAAGAGACCCAGTACTTC. Protein sequence: CASSYTTPQETQYF.

The chain couples TRBV10-3 to TRBJ2-1; D is undetermined. Trimming pared 0 bases from V and 6 bases from J, leaving 6 bases between. In germline, CDR1 is ENHRY, CDR2 SYGVKD. This CDR3 has 13 residues. CDR3 loop: CAISESDGNEQFF. In nucleotides, the CDR3 is TGTGCCATCAGTGAGTCGGACGGCAATGAGCAGTTCTTC.